This is a list of T cell receptor beta chains from one sample in a study of T cell responses to AZD1222 COVID-19 vaccine. Some clones are missing from TCRdb's copy, which holds only in-frame ones; the method was immunoSEQ multiplex PCR. The table includes 120,000 or so clones, about 90% detected once. Sequenced here: peripheral blood, sampled on day 0 of AZD1222 vaccination. The origin of the receptors is an adult in good health. Each CDR3 is given with its conserved first and last residue. The D gene is left open where the match is weak. Clone size, where shown, is once, few, many, or a class for clones that have expanded.

TRBV6-5,TRBD1,TRBJ1-2,few,TGTGCCAGCAGCCATACAGGGGGCGGATTGTTTGGCTACACCTTC,CASSHTGGGLFGYTF
TRBV5-6,-,TRBJ1-2,-,TGTGCCAGCAGCTTGTCCTACGGTCCGGACTATGGCTACACCTTC,CASSLSYGPDYGYTF
TRBV6-5,TRBD1,TRBJ1-6,-,TGTGCCAGCAGTTACCAAACAGGGGGAAGTAATTCACCCCTCCACTTT,CASSYQTGGSNSPLHF
TRBV11-1,-,TRBJ2-2,-,TGTGCCAGCAGCCTAACTCCGGGGATGGCCGGGGAGCTGTTTTTT,CASSLTPGMAGELFF
TRBV7-9,TRBD2,TRBJ2-7,-,TGTGCCAGCACCACCATCCCGGTCGGGGTAGCGGGGGAGCAGTACTTC,CASTTIPVGVAGEQYF
TRBV7-9,TRBD1,TRBJ2-2,-,TGTGCCAGCAGCCTTCGCAGGACGGGACAGCGAACCGGGGAGCTGTTTTTT,CASSLRRTGQRTGELFF
TRBV4-2,TRBD2,TRBJ2-3,-,TGTGCCAGCAGCCAAGCTGTTGGGACTAGCGAAAATACGCAGTATTTT,CASSQAVGTSENTQYF
TRBV19,-,TRBJ1-5,-,TGTGCCAGTAGTATACTTCGCGGGGGCTCCAATCAGCCCCAGCATTTT,CASSILRGGSNQPQHF
TRBV27,-,TRBJ1-5,-,TGTGCCAGCAGTCTACCCCGGGGGACGAGTAGCAATCAGCCCCAGCATTTT,CASSLPRGTSSNQPQHF
TRBV7-2,-,TRBJ1-2,-,TGTGCCAGCAGCCCAAGGGGGGGCTATGGCTACACCTTC,CASSPRGGYGYTF
TRBV5-4,-,TRBJ2-7,-,TGTGCCAGCAGCGTTTACGACTCCTACGAGCAGTACTTC,CASSVYDSYEQYF
TRBV7-9,-,TRBJ2-1,-,TGTGCCACCCCGATCCAGGGACCCGCCCATGAGCAGTTCTTC,CATPIQGPAHEQFF
TRBV7-9,-,TRBJ2-1,once,TGTGCCAGCAGGGATCTGGGAGCTGAGCAGTTCTTC,CASRDLGAEQFF
TRBV19,-,TRBJ1-1,few,TGTGCCAGTAGTACCCATCCCCAGGGGATGGGGACTGAAGCTTTCTTT,CASSTHPQGMGTEAFF
TRBV6-6,TRBD2,TRBJ2-2,-,TGTGCCAGCAGTTATCGACTAGCGGGGGTAACCGGGGAGCTGTTTTTT,CASSYRLAGVTGELFF
TRBV5-4,-,TRBJ1-3,-,TGTGCCAGCAGCCCGTCCGGTGCTGGAAACACCATATATTTT,CASSPSGAGNTIYF
TRBV7-2,-,TRBJ1-3,-,TGTGCCAGCAGCTTCGGGCCGAGCTCTGGAAACACCATATATTTT,CASSFGPSSGNTIYF
TRBV12-3/TRBV12-4,-,TRBJ2-2,-,TGTGCCAGCAGTTTTGTCACCGGGGAGCTGTTTTTT,CASSFVTGELFF
TRBV5-1,-,TRBJ2-3,-,TGCGCCAGCAGCCCTGAACGGGCAGATACGCAGTATTTT,CASSPERADTQYF
TRBV29-1,-,TRBJ1-1,-,TGCAGCTCCGGTAGCACTGAAGCTTTCTTT,CSSGSTEAFF
TRBV3-1/TRBV3-2,TRBD1,TRBJ1-2,once,TGTGCCAGCAGCCAAGGACAGGGTACCTATGGCTACACCTTC,CASSQGQGTYGYTF
TRBV30,TRBD1,TRBJ2-7,-,TGTGCCTGGAGTGGACAGGGATACGAGCAGTACTTC,CAWSGQGYEQYF
TRBV2,TRBD2,TRBJ2-3,-,TGTGCCAGCAGTGAAGGGGTAGCGGGGCGGGGGACAGATACGCAGTATTTT,CASSEGVAGRGTDTQYF
TRBV7-9,TRBD2,TRBJ2-1,-,TGTGCCAGCAGCTTTAATAGCGGGGGTCTAGAGCAGTTCTTC,CASSFNSGGLEQFF
TRBV6-1,TRBD1,TRBJ1-1,-,TGTGCCAGCAGTGACCGACAGGGGAGAACTGAAGCTTTCTTT,CASSDRQGRTEAFF
TRBV3-1/TRBV3-2,-,TRBJ2-2,-,TGTGCCAGCAGCCGCAGGCGGGGCAACACCGGGGAGCTGTTTTTT,CASSRRRGNTGELFF
TRBV6-5,-,TRBJ1-2,-,TGTGCCAGCAGTTACGCGGGATCTGGCTACACCTTC,CASSYAGSGYTF
TRBV15,TRBD1,TRBJ2-3,-,TGTGCCACCAGCAAGAGACGATCGGGACAGGGGCTAGATACGCAGTATTTT,CATSKRRSGQGLDTQYF
TRBV2,TRBD2,TRBJ2-2,-,TGTGCCAGCAGGAGGGGGCTAGCGGGATCGAACACCGGGGAGCTGTTTTTT,CASRRGLAGSNTGELFF